The following is a T cell receptor beta chain sequence with its context. The antigen remains undetermined. The data belong to a study of identifying expanded T cells in peripheral blood. Broader study findings: Across healthy donors, higher total template counts meant significantly greater approximately two-week count variance. Differentially abundant clones: 0.95 to 1.5 between replicates, around 17 at roughly 15 days, 18 to 20 at four.

V gave up 0 bases and J gave up 1 base, with 4 bases separating them. Germline CDR1 SGHRS, CDR2 YFSETQ. The CDR3 sequence is 13 residues long. No infections or other immune events were documented during collection. Sequencing was performed with immunoSEQ multiplex PCR; in TCRdb, only in-frame clones are kept and a portion is missing. Here the sample spans 70,000 to 100,000 clones, more than 70% being singletons. The chain recombines TRBV5-1 with TRBJ2-5, with unresolved D. The source is a person between 18 and 75 years old in good health. Sequenced input: blood. Here the CDR3 reads CASSLGSQETQYF. The CDR3 bases are TGCGCCAGCAGCTTGGGCTCCCAAGAGACCCAGTACTTC.